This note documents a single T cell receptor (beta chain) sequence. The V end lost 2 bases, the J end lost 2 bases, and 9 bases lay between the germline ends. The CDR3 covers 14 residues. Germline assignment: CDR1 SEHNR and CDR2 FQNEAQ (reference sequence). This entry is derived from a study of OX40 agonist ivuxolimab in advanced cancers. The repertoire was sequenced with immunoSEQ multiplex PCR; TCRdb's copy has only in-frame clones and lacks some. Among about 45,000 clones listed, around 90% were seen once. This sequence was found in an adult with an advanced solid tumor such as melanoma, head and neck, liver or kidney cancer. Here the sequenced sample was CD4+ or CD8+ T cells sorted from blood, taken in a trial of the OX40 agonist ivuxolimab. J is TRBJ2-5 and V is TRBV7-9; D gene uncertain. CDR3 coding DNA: TGTGCCAGCAGCTTACTGGCATTTCAAGAGACCCAGTACTTC. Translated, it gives CASSLLAFQETQYF.